The T cell receptor beta chain under discussion was sequenced for a study of beta chain features in type 1 diabetes. This clone was observed a handful of times. What it binds is not known. Study-level points and caveats: Possible PCR preference for shorter templates applied equally to patients and controls. Resolution of whether HLA type affects TCRB rearrangement was not achieved here. There was a moderate but significant shortening of TCRB CDR3s in all four CD4+ subsets of Type 1 diabetes patients.

The authors reverse transcribed all of the isolated RNA, so sequencing captured expressed TCRB transcripts. The repertoire was sequenced with immunoSEQ multiplex PCR; TCRdb's copy has only in-frame clones and lacks some. The data contain more than 300,000 clones, roughly an eighth of them seen just once; the ten biggest clones take up approximately 0.011%. The V gene lost 7 bases and the J gene lost 4 bases, with 16 bases spanning the gap. Germline CDR1 and CDR2: KGHSH and LQKENI. CDR3 length: 14 residues. The receptor comes from a woman between 18 and 30 years old with type 1 diabetes. The specimen sequenced was naive CD4+ T cells from blood. V usage is TRBV18 and J usage is TRBJ1-1, with D unresolved. The CDR3 DNA reads TGTGCCAGCTTAAAGACGGGGTTCGGCACTGAAGCTTTCTTT. Amino acid sequence: CASLKTGFGTEAFF. The full variable domain, with the rest looked up from reference TRBV18 and TRBJ1-1, is NAGVMQNPRHLVRRRGQEARLRCSPMKGHSHVYWYRQLPEEGLKFMVYLQKENIIDESGMPKERFSAEFPKEGPSILRIQQVVRGDSAAYFCASLKTGFGTEAFFGQGTRLTVV.